The 29 T cell receptor beta chains given below trace back to one sample, sequenced in a study of blood T cell repertoires in COVID-19. The table came from immunoSEQ multiplex PCR; TCRdb's copy has only in-frame clones and leaves some out. The sample lists around 120,000 clones, more than 90% occurring once. What was sequenced was peripheral blood. Receptors were obtained from a man between 60 and 70 years old with COVID-19, enrolled during active disease.

The J gene is TRBJ2-1, the V gene TRBV2; D possibly corresponds to TRBD1 (6 bases). Between the trimmed V and J ends, which lost 8 bases and 4 bases, there was a span of 12 bases. Per germline, CDR1 SNHLY and CDR2 FYNNEI. CDR3 length: 13 amino acids. In DNA form, the CDR3 reads TGTGCCAGCCAAAGGACAGATTACAATGAGCAGTTCTTC. Amino acids: CASQRTDYNEQFF.

The genes are TRBV6-5 and TRBJ2-1; 7 bases line up with TRBD1. Trimming cost V 7 bases and J 10 bases; bases outside gene matches: 10. Germline CDR1 MNHEY, CDR2 SVGAGI. This CDR3 region has 13 residues. CDR3 nucleotide sequence: TGTGCCAGCAAACAGACAGGGTGGCAGGAGCAGTTCTTC. It specifies CASKQTGWQEQFF.

Written as DNA, the CDR3 is TGTGCCAGCAGTTCAGGGGGCTCAAATGAAAAACTGTTTTTT. It specifies CASSSGGSNEKLFF. The chain is built from TRBV6-5 and TRBJ1-4; the match to TRBD1 covers 8 bases. V lost 4 bases to trimming and J lost 5 bases; unmatched junction nucleotides: 3. This CDR3 is built from 14 residues. Germline-derived CDR1 and CDR2 are MNHEY and SVGAGI.

The V and J genes are TRBV7-2 and TRBJ2-3; TRBD1 is a possible D gene (5 bases). This CDR3 region has 18 residues. CDR1 and CDR2 from the germline V gene are SGHTA and FQGNSA. Trimming stripped 4 bases from V and 0 bases from J, with 20 bases between. CDR3 sequence (DNA): TGTGCCAGCAGCTCGACCCAGACAGACACCCCTAGCACAGATACGCAGTATTTT. Its translation: CASSSTQTDTPSTDTQYF.

V is TRBV7-8 and J is TRBJ2-7; perhaps TRBD2 as D (7 bases). The CDR3 consists of 14 residues. Germline loops: CDR1 SGHVS, CDR2 FQNEAQ. The V end was cut by 4 bases, the J end by 1 base, with 11 bases between. The CDR3 region has the DNA TGTGCCAGCAGCTGGGGGGGGGCTTCCTACGAGCAGTACTTC. It specifies CASSWGGASYEQYF.

The CDR3 protein is CASSLDLTSGPTGELFF. The CDR3 DNA is TGTGCCAGCAGCTTAGATCTGACTAGCGGTCCCACCGGGGAGCTGTTTTTT. The chain carries TRBV11-3 and TRBJ2-2; 9 nucleotides align to TRBD2. CDR3 length equals 17 residues. Germline values: CDR1 SGHNT, CDR2 YENEEA. Unmatched junction bases numbered 6, after V lost 0 bases and J lost 4 bases. Filled out from reference TRBV11-3 and TRBJ2-2, the complete variable domain reads EAGVVQSPRYKIIEKKQPVAFWCNPISGHNTLYWYLQNLGQGPELLIRYENEEAVDDSQLPKDRFSAERLKGVDSTLKIQPAELGDSAVYLCASSLDLTSGPTGELFFGEGSRLTVL.

A remark on this clone: Other nucleotide sequences in the sample specify the same CDR3. V is TRBV5-1 and J is TRBJ1-1, with 7 bases identical to TRBD1. Germline values: CDR1 SGHRS, CDR2 YFSETQ. The CDR3 length is 16 residues. V was pared by 4 bases and J by 0 bases, with 9 bases of the junction left unmatched. In nucleotides, the CDR3 is TGCGCCAGCAGCGTCCGGGACAGAGCAATGAACACTGAAGCTTTCTTT. Protein: CASSVRDRAMNTEAFF.

This chain connects TRBV30 to TRBJ2-2; a weak D match, TRBD1 (7 bases). Trimming pared 5 bases from V and 6 bases from J, leaving 19 bases between. The CDR3 is 15 residues long. The germline V gene encodes CDR1 GTSNPN and CDR2 SVGIG (reference sequence). This CDR3 is CAWQEDREEAGELFF. The CDR3 DNA reads TGTGCCTGGCAAGAAGACAGGGAGGAGGCCGGGGAGCTGTTTTTT.

The chain links TRBV5-5 to TRBJ2-3; 9 bases line up with TRBD1. This CDR3 is built from 13 residues. The trim removed 4 bases at V and 7 bases at J, leaving 4 bases unmatched. CDR1 is SGHKS, CDR2 YYEKEE, per germline (reference sequence). The CDR3 region has the DNA TGTGCCAGCAGCAGGACAGGGGAGAATACGCAGTATTTT. Its translation is CASSRTGENTQYF.

V is TRBV9 and J is TRBJ1-2; 8 bases align to TRBD1. The CDR3 covers 16 residues. V shed 4 bases and J 0 bases; nucleotides not matched to a gene: 8. Germline V gene data show CDR1 as SGDLS and CDR2 as YYNGEE. The CDR3 spells CASSSAQGATNYGYTF. The CDR3 region has the DNA TGTGCCAGCAGCAGCGCGCAGGGGGCAACTAACTATGGCTACACCTTC.

The V call is TRBV6-1, the J call TRBJ1-1, with D unclear. The CDR3 has 13 amino acids. Germline CDR1 reads MNHNS; CDR2 reads SASEGT. The ends were cut back, 3 bases at V and 6 bases at J, with 11 bases in the middle. The CDR3 reads CASSDRQHAEAFF. Written as DNA, the CDR3 is TGTGCCAGCAGTGACAGACAACACGCTGAAGCTTTCTTT.

This clone came up once. This chain connects TRBV21-1 to TRBJ2-7; whether TRBD1, the table's D call, matches the DNA was not checked. TRBV21-1 is flagged as a pseudogene. The CDR3 loop spans 15 amino acids. The CDR3: CASSLRQDRGYEQYF. The CDR3 DNA reads as TGTGCCAGCAGCCTTCGCCAGGACAGGGGTTACGAGCAGTACTTC.

The V call is TRBV5-1, the J call TRBJ2-5; 10 nucleotides agree with TRBD1. The CDR3 has 17 residues. Germline V lookup: CDR1 SGHRS, CDR2 YFSETQ. Trimming removed 0 bases from V and 5 bases from J; junction bases left unmatched: 10. The CDR3 nucleotides read TGCGCCAGCAGCTTGGTGACAGGGGGCGCGAATATGGAGACCCAGTACTTC. Encoded protein: CASSLVTGGANMETQYF.

The chain has TRBV6-5 and TRBJ1-5; D is unclear. Trimming shortened V by 6 bases and J by 2 bases, and 11 bases separated the two germline ends. Germline loops: CDR1 MNHEY, CDR2 SVGAGI. CDR3 length equals 14 residues. CDR3 protein: CASSQRGRNQPQHF. The CDR3, as DNA: TGTGCCAGCAGCCAGAGAGGGCGCAATCAGCCCCAGCATTTT.

The chain uses TRBV2 and TRBJ2-1; 7 bases map to TRBD1. The CDR3 sequence is 14 residues long. Germline V CDR1 and CDR2: SNHLY, FYNNEI. V was clipped by 6 bases and J by 1 base; unmatched bases: 3. CDR3 amino acids: CASRRQGSYNEQFF. The DNA for the CDR3 is TGTGCCAGCAGAAGACAGGGTTCCTACAATGAGCAGTTCTTC.

Worth noting for this clone: Within the sample, other DNA sequences also encode this same CDR3. CDR3 bases: TGTGCCAGCAGCCAAGGGCCAGGCGACACTGAAGCTTTCTTT. It encodes CASSQGPGDTEAFF. V is TRBV3-1 (or the pseudogene TRBV3-2) and J is TRBJ1-1; D not resolved. CDR3 length: 14 residues. Trimming left V 1 base short and J 3 bases short, with 9 bases between. Germline CDR1 reads LGHDT; CDR2 reads YNNKEL (reference sequence).

This sequence joins TRBV7-8 and TRBJ2-7, with 7 bases aligning to TRBD2. This CDR3 is 14 amino acids long. CDR1 and CDR2 from the germline V gene are SGHVS and FQNEAQ. With V trimmed by 4 bases and J by 5 bases, 8 bases remained unmatched. The CDR3 protein is CASSSRRERNEQYF. The CDR3, as DNA: TGTGCCAGCAGCTCAAGGCGGGAGAGGAACGAGCAGTACTTC.

The chain uses TRBV28 and TRBJ1-3; no firm D call. V lost 5 bases, J lost 4 bases, and 6 bases lay in between. Germline CDR1 is MDHEN and CDR2 is SYDVKM. The CDR3 consists of 12 residues. CDR3 bases: TGTGCCAGCAGTCCGTTGGGAAACACCATATATTTT. Residues: CASSPLGNTIYF.

The rearrangement joins TRBV6-1 to TRBJ1-3; D possibly corresponds to TRBD1 (5 bases). The CDR3 is 15 residues long. V was pared by 2 bases and J by 3 bases, with 11 bases between. CDR1 and CDR2 from the germline V gene are MNHNS and SASEGT. CDR3 loop: CASSETGFLGNTIYF. CDR3 sequence (DNA): TGTGCCAGCAGTGAAACAGGCTTCCTTGGAAACACCATATATTTT.

This chain connects TRBV4-2 to TRBJ2-7, with D maybe TRBD1 (5 bases). With 0 bases removed from V and 7 bases from J, the gap between germline ends came to 19 bases. The CDR3 spans 16 residues. Germline CDR1 and CDR2: LGHNA and YNFKEQ. CDR3 in amino acids: CASSQDFGDRGGEQYF. The CDR3 nucleotides are TGTGCCAGCAGCCAAGATTTCGGCGACAGAGGTGGGGAGCAGTACTTC.

The rearrangement uses TRBV4-2 and TRBJ2-2, with TRBD1 identical over 7 bases. CDR1 and CDR2 from the germline V gene are LGHNA and YNFKEQ. V was pared by 1 base and J by 7 bases, with 6 bases of the junction left unmatched. CDR3 length: 15 residues. The CDR3 bases are TGTGCCAGCAGCCAAGGCGAAAGGGGGCTCGGGGAGCTGTTTTTT. Translating it yields CASSQGERGLGELFF.

The chain is built from TRBV9 and TRBJ1-2, with a tentative D call TRBD1 (5 bases). The V end lost 0 bases, the J end lost 8 bases, and 14 bases lay between the germline ends. Germline CDR1 and CDR2: SGDLS and YYNGEE. This CDR3 contains 14 residues. CDR3 residues: CASSVDVGGNGYTF. CDR3 DNA: TGTGCCAGCAGCGTAGACGTCGGGGGGAACGGCTACACCTTC. Supplemented by reference TRBV9 and TRBJ1-2, the full variable domain reads DSGVTQTPKHLITATGQRVTLRCSPRSGDLSVYWYQQSLDQGLQFLIQYYNGEERAKGNILERFSAQQFPDLHSELNLSSLELGDSALYFCASSVDVGGNGYTFGSGTRLTVV.

This chain uses TRBV7-9 with TRBJ1-2; D call uncertain. The V and J ends lost 3 bases and 2 bases respectively, with 10 bases between them. The CDR3 extends over 14 amino acids. Germline CDR1 SEHNR, CDR2 FQNEAQ (reference sequence). The CDR3 is CASSFWPENYGYTF. CDR3 bases: TGTGCCAGCAGCTTTTGGCCAGAAAACTATGGCTACACCTTC.

The V and J genes are TRBV30 and TRBJ2-3, with 10 bases aligning to TRBD1. Germline-derived CDR1 and CDR2 are GTSNPN and SVGIG (reference sequence). The CDR3 is 16 amino acids. J was trimmed by 2 bases and V by 1 base; bases with no gene match: 6. The chain's CDR3 is CAWSGWTGGTTDTQYF. As DNA, the CDR3 is TGTGCCTGGAGTGGATGGACAGGGGGGACCACAGATACGCAGTATTTT.

The chain is built from TRBV12-3 or TRBV12-4 and TRBJ1-1; D not resolved. The CDR3 is made up of 13 amino acids. The V end was cut by 2 bases, the J end by 3 bases, with 7 bases between. The CDR3 protein is CASSLLGDTEAFF. The CDR3 DNA sequence: TGTGCCAGCAGTTTACTCGGGGACACTGAAGCTTTCTTT.

The chain combines TRBV6-1 with TRBJ1-5; D may be TRBD1 (5 bases). Germline V lookup: CDR1 MNHNS, CDR2 SASEGT. The CDR3 covers 15 residues. The ends were cut back, 3 bases at V and 5 bases at J, with 14 bases in the middle. The CDR3 bases are TGTGCCAGCAGTGAGAGAGTGGGGGGAGATCAGCCCCAGCATTTT. Its protein product is CASSERVGGDQPQHF.

The sample holds one count of this clone. J is TRBJ2-1 and V is TRBV11-3, with 10 bases that match TRBD1. Losses at the gene ends were 0 bases for V and 6 bases for J; bases not matched to a gene: 8. Germline lookup yields CDR1 SGHNT and CDR2 YENEEA. The length of the CDR3 is 17 residues. CDR3 nucleotide sequence: TGTGCCAGCAGCTTAGAGCTTTCGGGACAGGGGACCAATGAGCAGTTCTTC. Encoded protein: CASSLELSGQGTNEQFF. The whole variable domain, filled in from reference TRBV11-3 and TRBJ2-1, reads EAGVVQSPRYKIIEKKQPVAFWCNPISGHNTLYWYLQNLGQGPELLIRYENEEAVDDSQLPKDRFSAERLKGVDSTLKIQPAELGDSAVYLCASSLELSGQGTNEQFFGPGTRLTVL.

V gene TRBV9 combines with J gene TRBJ1-2, with D tentatively TRBD1 (6 bases). The V gene's germline CDR1 is SGDLS and CDR2 YYNGEE. V was pared by 0 bases and J by 8 bases, with 11 bases between. There are 13 residues in the CDR3. The CDR3 protein is CASSVERTEGYTF. As DNA, the CDR3 is TGTGCCAGCAGCGTAGAGAGGACAGAAGGCTACACCTTC.

The chain joins TRBV24-1 to TRBJ1-2; TRBD1 matches 7 bases. Germline lookup yields CDR1 KGHDR and CDR2 SFDVKD. CDR3 length equals 14 residues. The V segment lost 5 bases and the J segment 1 base; nucleotides outside the gene matches: 3. This CDR3 reads CATSGGTVNYGYTF. The CDR3 DNA reads TGTGCCACCAGTGGGGGGACAGTTAACTATGGCTACACCTTC.